One and the same sample provided the 9 T cell receptor beta chains below, sequenced in a study of blood T cell repertoires in COVID-19. This table comes from immunoSEQ multiplex PCR, and its TCRdb copy is limited to in-frame clones, with some not included. The sample yields 150,000 to 200,000 clones, roughly four fifths seen once. Sequencing was carried out using peripheral blood. The receptors were gathered from a man aged 55 to 70 with active or convalescent COVID-19.

The chain recombines TRBV11-2 with TRBJ1-2; TRBD1 is a possible D gene (5 bases). The CDR3 runs 15 residues. Deletions cut 1 base from V and 6 bases from J, with 15 bases between. Germline V lookup: CDR1 SGHAT, CDR2 FQNNGV. In DNA, the CDR3 is TGTGCCAGCAGCTTAGGCTTCGGCAGGGTTGATGGCTACACCTTC. Its protein product is CASSLGFGRVDGYTF.

The chain combines TRBV9 with TRBJ2-7, with D tentatively TRBD1 (6 bases). Trimming left V 0 bases short and J 0 bases short, with 10 bases between. From germline, CDR1 is SGDLS and CDR2 YYNGEE. The CDR3 contains 15 residues. The CDR3 DNA reads as TGTGCCAGCAGCGTAGGGACAGAAAGCTCCTACGAGCAGTACTTC. Translating it yields CASSVGTESSYEQYF.

The V call is TRBV18, the J call TRBJ1-2, with D maybe TRBD1 (6 bases). This CDR3 spans 16 amino acids. Germline loops: CDR1 KGHSH, CDR2 LQKENI. Trimming cost V 3 bases and J 0 bases, with 14 bases left between them. CDR3 sequence reads: CASSPTSGQTNYGYTF. The CDR3 DNA sequence: TGTGCCAGCTCACCCACGTCTGGACAGACTAACTATGGCTACACCTTC.

The J gene is TRBJ2-7, the V gene TRBV7-2, with TRBD1 identical over 9 bases. V was clipped by 2 bases and J by 5 bases; unmatched bases: 4. CDR1 and CDR2 from the germline V gene are SGHTA and FQGNSA. The CDR3 sequence is 14 residues long. The DNA of the CDR3 is TGTGCCAGCAGCTTAATGGACAGGGGCCACGAGCAGTACTTC. This codes for CASSLMDRGHEQYF.

This clone occurred once. This chain connects TRBV24-1 to TRBJ2-5, with TRBD2 matching 14 bases. CDR3 size: 16 residues. Looked up from germline, CDR1 is KGHDR and CDR2 is SFDVKD. V was clipped by 4 bases and J by 7 bases; unmatched bases: 7. The CDR3 sequence is CATSDLGLAGGGTQYF. The CDR3 region has the DNA TGTGCCACCAGTGACCTCGGACTAGCGGGGGGCGGGACCCAGTACTTC.

The CDR3 nucleotides read TGTGCCACTAAAAGGACTAGCGGGCACGAGCAGTACTTC. This gives the protein CATKRTSGHEQYF. The J gene is TRBJ2-7, the V gene TRBV27, with 11 bases matching TRBD2. Looked up from germline, CDR1 is MNHEY and CDR2 is SMNVEV (reference sequence). The CDR3 covers 13 residues. Germline trimming cut 10 bases from V and 5 bases from J; bases unmatched to any gene: 7.

Only a few counts were recorded for this clone. The chain joins TRBV11-2 to TRBJ2-7, with no clear D. The length of the CDR3 is 11 residues. Germline V gives CDR1 SGHAT, CDR2 FQNNGV. V lost 5 bases and J lost 2, with 4 bases in between. The CDR3 here is CASSPAYEQYF. CDR3 bases: TGTGCCAGCAGCCCCGCCTACGAGCAGTACTTC.

The chain couples TRBV11-2 to TRBJ1-4; 8 bases match TRBD1. Germline assignment: CDR1 SGHAT and CDR2 FQNNGV. V shed 5 bases, J shed 7 bases, and the junction held 9 bases outside the gene matches. CDR3 length: 15 residues. The CDR3 reads CASSRQGAPAEKLFF. CDR3 bases: TGTGCCAGCAGCCGGCAGGGGGCGCCAGCTGAAAAACTGTTTTTT.

Points on this clone: A read error may account for a junction end that differs from germline. The chain joins TRBV6-5 to TRBJ2-1; D may be TRBD1 (7 bases). The CDR3 runs 14 residues. Germline V gene lookup returns CDR1 MNHEY and CDR2 SVGAGI. CDR3 residues: CASNRAGGNNEQFF. The CDR3 DNA reads as TGTGCAAGCAACAGGGCAGGGGGGAACAATGAGCAGTTCTTC.